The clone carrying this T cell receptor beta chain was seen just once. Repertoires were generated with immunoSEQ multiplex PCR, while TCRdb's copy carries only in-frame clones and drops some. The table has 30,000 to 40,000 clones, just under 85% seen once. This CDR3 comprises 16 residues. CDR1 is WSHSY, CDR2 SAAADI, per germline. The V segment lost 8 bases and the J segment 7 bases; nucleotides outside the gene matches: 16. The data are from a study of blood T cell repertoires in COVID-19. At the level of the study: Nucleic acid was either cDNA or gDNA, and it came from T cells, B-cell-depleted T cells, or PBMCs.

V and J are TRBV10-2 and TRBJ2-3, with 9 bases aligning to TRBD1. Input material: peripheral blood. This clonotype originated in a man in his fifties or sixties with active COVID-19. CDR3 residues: CASRSPGQGFGNTQYF. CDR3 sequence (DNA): TGCGCCAGCCGTTCCCCGGGACAGGGCTTTGGCAATACGCAGTATTTT.